The present T cell receptor beta chain was sequenced within a study of blood T cells in healthy people across ages. Study results and caveats: Leaving the PBMCs unsorted stopped any conclusive comparison of naive versus antigen-experienced cells.

The CDR3 covers 16 residues. Germline V gene data show CDR1 as SGHTA and CDR2 as FQGNSA. For this clonotype: Antigen specificity is unknown.

Alongside a J-beta primer mix, a sample-barcoded 5' primer served in a second PCR lasting about 6 to 12 cycles. TCRdb re-analysed the 5' RACE reads in MiXCR, keeping a single row per CDR3 protein. Of more than 1,000,000 distinct CDR3 sequences listed, approximately 25% were seen once; the top ten hold less than 0.85%. The data were also submitted as part of a second study, on T cells of mothers and their children. According to that study: Whatever RNA was extracted went entirely into cDNA synthesis, at about 1.5 ug per 15 ul. Related and unrelated pairs show TCR recombination output that thymic selection shapes similarly. Slightly higher overlap, not significant, was seen in related mother-child pairs than in unrelated pairs.

This chain joins TRBV7-2 and TRBJ2-5, with D possibly TRBD1 on 6 matching bases. Near its end, the DNA agrees better with TRBJ2-7, so the J call may be wrong. The receptor comes from a girl aged 2 to 9 in good health. The material sequenced was blood. Here the CDR3 DNA reads TGTGCCAGCAGCTTAGATCGGTCCCAGGGGTTCTACGAGCAGTACTTC. Its protein is CASSLDRSQGFYEQYF.